Listed below are T cell receptor beta chains from one sample, sequenced in a study of post-analysis software for immune sequencing data. TCRdb fed the PCR reads into MiXCR, producing one record per CDR3 protein. The table lists 750,000 to 950,000 distinct CDR3 sequences, roughly 58% of them singletons. The sample taken for sequencing was blood. The receptors originated from a girl aged 5-17 years with multiple sclerosis. Both conserved end residues are part of each CDR3. Fields, in order: V gene, D gene, clone size, CDR3 length, J gene, CDR3 protein, CDR3 DNA. A D gene is named only where the DNA matches it firmly. Rows give clone size only sometimes, using once, few, many, or a class for an expanded clone.

V gene: TRBV5-5; D gene: TRBD1; clone size: -; CDR3 length: 16; J gene: TRBJ2-7; CDR3 protein: CASSLAGQGGTYEQYF; CDR3 DNA: TGTGCCAGCAGCTTGGCCGGACAGGGGGGGACCTACGAGCAGTACTTC
V gene: TRBV3-1; D gene: -; clone size: -; CDR3 length: 16; J gene: TRBJ1-1; CDR3 protein: CASSQVGGWRNTEAFF; CDR3 DNA: TGTGCCAGCAGCCAAGTGGGGGGCTGGAGGAACACTGAAGCTTTCTTT
V gene: TRBV25-1; D gene: -; clone size: few; CDR3 length: 12; J gene: TRBJ2-7; CDR3 protein: CASRQGYYEQYF; CDR3 DNA: TGTGCCAGCCGTCAGGGATACTACGAGCAGTACTTC
V gene: TRBV12-3/TRBV12-4; D gene: TRBD1; clone size: few; CDR3 length: 14; J gene: TRBJ1-2; CDR3 protein: CASSWTGGGYGYTF; CDR3 DNA: TGTGCCAGCAGTTGGACAGGCGGCGGCTATGGCTACACCTTC
V gene: TRBV2; D gene: TRBD2; clone size: -; CDR3 length: 18; J gene: TRBJ2-3; CDR3 protein: CAGFLRGESTERTDTQYF; CDR3 DNA: TGTGCCGGATTTCTGCGGGGGGAGTCTACCGAACGCACAGATACGCAGTATTTT
V gene: TRBV7-3; D gene: -; clone size: once; CDR3 length: 18; J gene: TRBJ2-4; CDR3 protein: CASSLRGTKAEDKNIQYF; CDR3 DNA: TGTGCCAGCAGCTTAAGGGGGACGAAGGCGGAGGACAAAAACATTCAGTACTTC
V gene: TRBV5-1; D gene: -; clone size: -; CDR3 length: 14; J gene: TRBJ2-7; CDR3 protein: CASSLTDSLGEQYF; CDR3 DNA: TGCGCCAGCAGCTTGACAGACTCTTTAGGCGAGCAGTACTTC
V gene: TRBV18; D gene: TRBD2; clone size: -; CDR3 length: 15; J gene: TRBJ2-3; CDR3 protein: CASSPRTRGTDTQYF; CDR3 DNA: TGTGCCAGCTCACCACGGACTAGGGGCACAGATACGCAGTATTTT
V gene: TRBV10-3; D gene: TRBD2; clone size: few; CDR3 length: 17; J gene: TRBJ2-5; CDR3 protein: CAISDKLGLAGQETQYF; CDR3 DNA: TGTGCCATCAGTGATAAACTTGGACTAGCGGGACAAGAGACCCAGTACTTC
V gene: TRBV5-1; D gene: -; clone size: -; CDR3 length: 14; J gene: TRBJ2-7; CDR3 protein: CASSFQSQGYEQYF; CDR3 DNA: TGCGCCAGCAGCTTCCAATCACAGGGCTACGAGCAGTACTTC
V gene: TRBV11-2; D gene: TRBD2; clone size: few; CDR3 length: 14; J gene: TRBJ2-5; CDR3 protein: CASSLSGAVETQYF; CDR3 DNA: TGTGCCAGCAGCTTAAGCGGGGCGGTGGAGACCCAGTACTTC